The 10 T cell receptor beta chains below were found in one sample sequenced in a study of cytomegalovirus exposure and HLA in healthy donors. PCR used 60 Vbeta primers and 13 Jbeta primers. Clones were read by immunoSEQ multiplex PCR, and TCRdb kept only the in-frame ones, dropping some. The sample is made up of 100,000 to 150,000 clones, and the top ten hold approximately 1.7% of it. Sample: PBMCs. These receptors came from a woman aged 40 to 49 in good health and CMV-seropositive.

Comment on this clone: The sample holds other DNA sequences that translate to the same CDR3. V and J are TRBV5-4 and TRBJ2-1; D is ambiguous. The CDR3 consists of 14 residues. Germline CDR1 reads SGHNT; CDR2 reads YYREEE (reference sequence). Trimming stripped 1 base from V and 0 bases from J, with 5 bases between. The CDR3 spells CASSLSSSYNEQFF. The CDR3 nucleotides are TGTGCCAGCAGCTTGTCGAGCTCCTACAATGAGCAGTTCTTC.

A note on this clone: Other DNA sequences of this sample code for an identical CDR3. CDR3 nucleotides: TGTGCCAGCAGCTTAGGGGATCAGCCCCAGCATTTT. Translating it yields CASSLGDQPQHF. The chain is built from TRBV5-4 and TRBJ1-5, with D perhaps TRBD1 (5 bases). The CDR3 loop spans 12 amino acids. Germline V gene lookup returns CDR1 SGHNT and CDR2 YYREEE (reference sequence). Trimming pared 2 bases from V and 5 bases from J, leaving 5 bases between.

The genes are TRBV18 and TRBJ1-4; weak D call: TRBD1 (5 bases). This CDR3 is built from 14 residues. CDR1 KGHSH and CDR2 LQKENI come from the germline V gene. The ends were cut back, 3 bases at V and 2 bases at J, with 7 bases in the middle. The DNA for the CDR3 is TGTGCCAGCTCACCCAGACAGACTAATGAAAAACTGTTTTTT. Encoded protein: CASSPRQTNEKLFF.

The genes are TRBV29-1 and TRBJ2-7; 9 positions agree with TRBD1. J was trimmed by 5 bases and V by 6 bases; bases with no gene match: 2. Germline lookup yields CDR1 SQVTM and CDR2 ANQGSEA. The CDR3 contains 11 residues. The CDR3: CSVGQGDEQYF. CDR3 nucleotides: TGCAGCGTGGGACAGGGCGACGAGCAGTACTTC.

The CDR3 DNA reads as TGCGCCAGCAGCCCGGGACAGTCAACTAATGAAAAACTGTTTTTT. Translation gives CASSPGQSTNEKLFF. The chain is built from TRBV5-1 and TRBJ1-4, with 7 bases identical to TRBD1. Germline V CDR1 and CDR2: SGHRS, YFSETQ. V lost 4 bases and J lost 0; bases outside the gene matches: 3. The CDR3 runs 15 residues.

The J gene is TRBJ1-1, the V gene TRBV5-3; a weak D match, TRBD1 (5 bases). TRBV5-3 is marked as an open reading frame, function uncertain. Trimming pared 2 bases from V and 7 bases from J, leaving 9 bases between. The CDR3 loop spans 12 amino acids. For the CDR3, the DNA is TGTGCCAGAAGCTTCAGGACAATTGAAGCTTTCTTT. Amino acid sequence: CARSFRTIEAFF.

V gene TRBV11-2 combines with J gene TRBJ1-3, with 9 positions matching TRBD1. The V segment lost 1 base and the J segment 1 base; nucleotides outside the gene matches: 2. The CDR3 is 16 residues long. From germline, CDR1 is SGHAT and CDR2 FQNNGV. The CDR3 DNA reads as TGTGCCAGCAGCTTAGGGACAGGGGTATCTGGAAACACCATATATTTT. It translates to CASSLGTGVSGNTIYF.

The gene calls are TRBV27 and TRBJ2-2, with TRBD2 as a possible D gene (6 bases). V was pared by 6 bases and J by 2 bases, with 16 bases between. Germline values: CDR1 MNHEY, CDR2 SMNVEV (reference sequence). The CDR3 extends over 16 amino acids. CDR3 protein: CASRRLGLSNTGELFF. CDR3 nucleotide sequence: TGTGCCAGCAGACGTCTGGGACTTTCAAACACCGGGGAGCTGTTTTTT.

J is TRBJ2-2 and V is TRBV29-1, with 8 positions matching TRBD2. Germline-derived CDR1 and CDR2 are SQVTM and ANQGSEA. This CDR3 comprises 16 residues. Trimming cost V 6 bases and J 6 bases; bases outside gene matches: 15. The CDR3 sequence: CSVAPQGTRGSGELFF. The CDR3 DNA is TGCAGCGTCGCTCCCCAGGGGACTAGGGGTTCCGGGGAGCTGTTTTTT.

CDR3 amino acids: CASSFWGVRGQETQYF. CDR3 coding DNA: TGTGCCAGCAGCTTTTGGGGCGTTAGGGGGCAAGAGACCCAGTACTTC. The gene calls are TRBV7-2 and TRBJ2-5; TRBD1 is a possible D gene (6 bases). From germline, CDR1 is SGHTA and CDR2 FQGNSA. The CDR3 loop spans 16 amino acids. V lost 3 bases and J 2 bases, leaving 16 bases between the germline ends. Complete variable domain (other parts from reference TRBV7-2 and TRBJ2-5): GAGVSQSPSNKVTEKGKDVELRCDPISGHTALYWYRQSLGQGLEFLIYFQGNSAPDKSGLPSDRFSAERTGGSVSTLTIQRTQQEDSAVYLCASSFWGVRGQETQYFGPGTRLLVL.